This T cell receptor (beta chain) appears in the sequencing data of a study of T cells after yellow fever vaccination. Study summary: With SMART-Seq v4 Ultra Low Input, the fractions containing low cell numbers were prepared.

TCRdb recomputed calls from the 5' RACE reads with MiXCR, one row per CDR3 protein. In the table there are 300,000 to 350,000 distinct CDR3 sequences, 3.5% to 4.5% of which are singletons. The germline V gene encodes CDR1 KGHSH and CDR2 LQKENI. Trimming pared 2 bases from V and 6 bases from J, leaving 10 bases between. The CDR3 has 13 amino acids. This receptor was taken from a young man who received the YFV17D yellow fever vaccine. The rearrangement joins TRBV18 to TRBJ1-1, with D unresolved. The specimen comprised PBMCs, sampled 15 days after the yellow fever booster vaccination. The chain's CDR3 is CASSPDIQSEAFF. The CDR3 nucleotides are TGTGCCAGCTCACCAGATATACAGTCTGAAGCTTTCTTT.